The subject of this entry is one T cell receptor (beta chain). Its cognate antigen is unknown. This record comes from a study of T cell responses to AZD1222 COVID-19 vaccine. Looking at the study overall: Both about-4-week and about-12-week second-dose recipients were combined. Study outcomes and limitations: Regions 160-218 and 743-854 held dominance among vaccine-associated CD4 TCRs, which spanned spike. Only a handful of people who got AZD1222 tested seropositive at baseline. Nearly half of spike-specific TCRs reportedly target variant regions that are unmutated in the B.1.351 and B.1.1.7 variants.

Profiling relied on immunoSEQ multiplex PCR, and the TCRdb table lists in-frame clones only, not all of them. The sample records more than 95,000 clones, over 75% being singletons. This CDR3 has 13 amino acids. Unmatched junction bases numbered 4, after V lost 2 bases and J lost 7 bases. Germline V CDR1 and CDR2: MDHEN, SYDVKM. The chain recombines TRBV28 with TRBJ2-5; TRBD1 matches 7 bases. This material consisted of peripheral blood, taken on day 0 of AZD1222 vaccination. This sequence originates from an adult in good health. The CDR3 DNA sequence: TGTGCCAGCAGTTTAAGGGGGCCGAGGACCCAGTACTTC. Its protein is CASSLRGPRTQYF.